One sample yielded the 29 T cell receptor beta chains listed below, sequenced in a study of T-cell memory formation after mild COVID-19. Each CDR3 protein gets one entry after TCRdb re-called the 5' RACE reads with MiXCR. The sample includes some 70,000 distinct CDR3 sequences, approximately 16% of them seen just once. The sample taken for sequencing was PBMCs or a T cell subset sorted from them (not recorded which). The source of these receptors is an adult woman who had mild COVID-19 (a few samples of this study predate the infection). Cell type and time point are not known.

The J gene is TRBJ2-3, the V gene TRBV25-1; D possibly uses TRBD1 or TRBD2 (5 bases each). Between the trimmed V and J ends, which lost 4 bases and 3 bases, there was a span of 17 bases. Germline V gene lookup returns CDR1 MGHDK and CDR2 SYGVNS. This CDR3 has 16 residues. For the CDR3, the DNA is TGTGCCAGCAGTGGAGGGGCGGCAGGGTTGACAGATACGCAGTATTTT. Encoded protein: CASSGGAAGLTDTQYF.

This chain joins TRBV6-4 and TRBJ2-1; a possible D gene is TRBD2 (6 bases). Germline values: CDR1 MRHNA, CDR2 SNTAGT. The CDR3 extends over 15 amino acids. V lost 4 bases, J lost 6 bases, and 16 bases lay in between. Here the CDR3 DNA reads TGTGCCAGCAGTGCCGGGACTGGGGCTAGCAATGAGCAGTTCTTC. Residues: CASSAGTGASNEQFF.

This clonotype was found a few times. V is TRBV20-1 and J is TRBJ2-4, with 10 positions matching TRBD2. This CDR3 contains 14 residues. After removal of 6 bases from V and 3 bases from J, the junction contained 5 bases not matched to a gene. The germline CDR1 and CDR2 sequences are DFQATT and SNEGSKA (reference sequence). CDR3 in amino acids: CSASSGRSKNIQYF. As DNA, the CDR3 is TGCAGTGCCAGTAGCGGGAGGAGCAAAAACATTCAGTACTTC.

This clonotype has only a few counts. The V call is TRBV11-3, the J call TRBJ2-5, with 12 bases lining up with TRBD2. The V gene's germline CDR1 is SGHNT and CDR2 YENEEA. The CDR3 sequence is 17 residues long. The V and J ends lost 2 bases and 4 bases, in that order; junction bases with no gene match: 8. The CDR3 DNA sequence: TGTGCCAGCAGCTTAAGACTAGCGGGAGCCCTTGGAGAGACCCAGTACTTC. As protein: CASSLRLAGALGETQYF.

The CDR3 DNA is TGTGCCAGCAGTTTAAACAGCTTATCCTACGAGCAGTACTTC. As protein: CASSLNSLSYEQYF. The chain uses TRBV12-3 or TRBV12-4 and TRBJ2-7, with unresolved D. V lost 2 bases and J 1 base, leaving 9 bases between the germline ends. This CDR3 has 14 amino acids.

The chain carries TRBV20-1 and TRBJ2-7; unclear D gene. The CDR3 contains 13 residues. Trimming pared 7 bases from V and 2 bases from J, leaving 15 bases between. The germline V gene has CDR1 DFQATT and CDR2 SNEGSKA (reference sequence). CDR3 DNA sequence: TGCAGTGGAACGACTCTTCACACCTACGAGCAGTACTTC. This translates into CSGTTLHTYEQYF.

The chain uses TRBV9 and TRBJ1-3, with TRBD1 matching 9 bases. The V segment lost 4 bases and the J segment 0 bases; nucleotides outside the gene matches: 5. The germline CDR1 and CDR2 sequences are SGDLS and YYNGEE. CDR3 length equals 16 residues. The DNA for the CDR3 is TGTGCCAGCAGCCAGGGACAGGGTCGCTCTGGAAACACCATATATTTT. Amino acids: CASSQGQGRSGNTIYF.

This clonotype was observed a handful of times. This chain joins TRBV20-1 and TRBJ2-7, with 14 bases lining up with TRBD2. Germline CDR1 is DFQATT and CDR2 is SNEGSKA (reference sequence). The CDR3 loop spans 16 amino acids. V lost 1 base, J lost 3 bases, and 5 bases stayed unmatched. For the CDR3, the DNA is TGCAGTGCTAGAGTTCCGGGACTAGCGGGAGTCTACGAGCAGTACTTC. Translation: CSARVPGLAGVYEQYF.

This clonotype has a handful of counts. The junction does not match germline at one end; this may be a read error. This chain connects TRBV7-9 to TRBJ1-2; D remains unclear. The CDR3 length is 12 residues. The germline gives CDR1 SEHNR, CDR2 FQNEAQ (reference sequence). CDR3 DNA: TGTGCCACCAGCAACGCGGTCAGTGGCTACACCTTC. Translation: CATSNAVSGYTF.

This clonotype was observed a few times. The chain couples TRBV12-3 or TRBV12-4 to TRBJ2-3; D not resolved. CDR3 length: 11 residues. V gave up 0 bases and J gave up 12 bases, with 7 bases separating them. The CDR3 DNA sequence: TGTGCCAGCAGTTTAGCGGCTAGTCAGTATTTT. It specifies CASSLAASQYF.

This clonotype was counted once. The DNA for the CDR3 is TGCAGTGCTAGAGATGGGGTAGCGGGTTACAATGAGCAGTTCTTC. Protein sequence: CSARDGVAGYNEQFF. This chain connects TRBV20-1 to TRBJ2-1, with 7 bases identical to TRBD2. Looked up from germline, CDR1 is DFQATT and CDR2 is SNEGSKA (reference sequence). Germline trimming cut 0 bases from V and 4 bases from J; bases unmatched to any gene: 6. This CDR3 contains 15 residues.

The CDR3 nucleotides are TGTGCCAGCACTCCCATGGTGGGAGGTTACGAGCAGTACTTC. Translated, it gives CASTPMVGGYEQYF. This chain joins TRBV5-5 and TRBJ2-7; a possible D gene is TRBD2 (6 bases). Trimming left V 6 bases short and J 4 bases short, with 17 bases between. The CDR3 contains 14 residues. Germline CDR1 and CDR2: SGHKS and YYEKEE (reference sequence).

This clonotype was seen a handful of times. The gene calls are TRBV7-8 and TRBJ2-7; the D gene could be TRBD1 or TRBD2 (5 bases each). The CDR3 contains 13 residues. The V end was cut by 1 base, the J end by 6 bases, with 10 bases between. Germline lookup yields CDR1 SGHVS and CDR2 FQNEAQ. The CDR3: CASSLVGEIEQYF. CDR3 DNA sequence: TGTGCCAGCAGCTTAGTGGGGGAGATCGAGCAGTACTTC.

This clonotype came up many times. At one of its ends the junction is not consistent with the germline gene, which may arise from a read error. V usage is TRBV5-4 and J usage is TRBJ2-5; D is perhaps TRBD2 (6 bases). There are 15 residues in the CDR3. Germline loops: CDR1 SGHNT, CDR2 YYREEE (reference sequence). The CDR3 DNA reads TGTGCCAGCAGCTTGCTCGGGAGTTCCAAAGAAACCCAGTACTTC. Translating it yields CASSLLGSSKETQYF.

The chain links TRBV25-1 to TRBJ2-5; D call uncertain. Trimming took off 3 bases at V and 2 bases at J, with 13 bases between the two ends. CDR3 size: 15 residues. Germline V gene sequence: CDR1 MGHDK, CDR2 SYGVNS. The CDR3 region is CASSDRLADQETQYF. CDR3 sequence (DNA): TGTGCCAGCAGTGATCGGTTGGCTGATCAAGAGACCCAGTACTTC.

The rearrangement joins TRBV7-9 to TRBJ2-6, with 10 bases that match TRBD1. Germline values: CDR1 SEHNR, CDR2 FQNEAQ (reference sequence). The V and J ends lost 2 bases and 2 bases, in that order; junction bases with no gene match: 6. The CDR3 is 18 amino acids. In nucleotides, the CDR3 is TGTGCCAGCAGCTTATTTGACAGGGGGCTGGCTGGGGCCAACGTCCTGACTTTC. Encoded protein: CASSLFDRGLAGANVLTF.

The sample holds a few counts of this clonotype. The CDR3 bases are TGCGCCAGCAGCCAATTACTAGCGGGTGCCTACGAGCAGTACTTC. This encodes CASSQLLAGAYEQYF. The rearrangement links TRBV4-3 to TRBJ2-7, with TRBD2 matching 9 bases. The CDR3 sequence is 15 residues long. Trimming removed 2 bases from V and 2 bases from J; junction bases left unmatched: 4. CDR1 and CDR2 (germline): LGHNA, YSLEER.

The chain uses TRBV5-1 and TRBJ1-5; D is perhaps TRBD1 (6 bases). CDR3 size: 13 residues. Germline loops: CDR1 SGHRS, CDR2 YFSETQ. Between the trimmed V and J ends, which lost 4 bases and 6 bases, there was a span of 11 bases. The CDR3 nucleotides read TGCGCCAGCAGCCTCAGGGGTAGTCAGCCCCAGCATTTT. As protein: CASSLRGSQPQHF. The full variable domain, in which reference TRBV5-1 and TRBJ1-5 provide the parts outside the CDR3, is KAGVTQTPRYLIKTRGQQVTLSCSPISGHRSVSWYQQTPGQGLQFLFEYFSETQRNKGNFPGRFSGRQFSNSRSEMNVSTLELGDSALYLCASSLRGSQPQHFGDGTRLSIL.

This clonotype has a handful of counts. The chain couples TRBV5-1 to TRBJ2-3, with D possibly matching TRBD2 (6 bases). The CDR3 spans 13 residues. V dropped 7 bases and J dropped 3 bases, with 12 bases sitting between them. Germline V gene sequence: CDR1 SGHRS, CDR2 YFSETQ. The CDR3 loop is CASVEGVTDTQYF. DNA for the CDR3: TGCGCCAGCGTGGAGGGCGTGACAGATACGCAGTATTTT.

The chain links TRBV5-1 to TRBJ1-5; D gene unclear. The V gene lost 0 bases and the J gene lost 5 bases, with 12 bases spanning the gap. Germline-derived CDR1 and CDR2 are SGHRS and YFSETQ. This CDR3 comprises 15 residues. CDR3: CASSLVPGGDQPQHF. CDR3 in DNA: TGCGCCAGCAGCTTGGTTCCGGGCGGGGATCAGCCCCAGCATTTT.

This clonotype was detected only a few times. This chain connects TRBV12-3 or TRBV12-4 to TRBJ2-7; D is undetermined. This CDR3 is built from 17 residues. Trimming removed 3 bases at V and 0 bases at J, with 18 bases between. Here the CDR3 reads CASSLSAAYLSSYEQYF. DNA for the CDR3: TGTGCCAGCAGTTTGTCAGCAGCCTATCTAAGCTCCTACGAGCAGTACTTC.

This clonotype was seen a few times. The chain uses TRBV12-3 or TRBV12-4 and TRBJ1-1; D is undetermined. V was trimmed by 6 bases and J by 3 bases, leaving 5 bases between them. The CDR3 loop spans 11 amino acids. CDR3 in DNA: TGTGCCAGCAGAGGGTACACTGAAGCTTTCTTT. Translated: CASRGYTEAFF.

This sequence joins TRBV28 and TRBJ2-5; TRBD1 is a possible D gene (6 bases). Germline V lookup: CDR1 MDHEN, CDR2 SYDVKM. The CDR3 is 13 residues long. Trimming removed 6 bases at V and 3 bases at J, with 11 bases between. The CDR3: CASRPQGKETQYF. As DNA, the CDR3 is TGTGCCAGCAGGCCACAGGGAAAAGAGACCCAGTACTTC.

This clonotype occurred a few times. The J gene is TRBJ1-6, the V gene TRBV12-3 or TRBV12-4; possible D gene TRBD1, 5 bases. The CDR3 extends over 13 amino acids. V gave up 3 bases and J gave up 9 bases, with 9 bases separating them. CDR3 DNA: TGTGCCAGCAGTTTTGGGGGGGGTTCACCCCTCCACTTT. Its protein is CASSFGGGSPLHF.

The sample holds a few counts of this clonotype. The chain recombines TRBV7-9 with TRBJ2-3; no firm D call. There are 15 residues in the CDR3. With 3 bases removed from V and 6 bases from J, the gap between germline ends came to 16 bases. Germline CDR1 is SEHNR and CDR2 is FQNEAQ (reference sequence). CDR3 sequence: CASSFADFTGDTQYF. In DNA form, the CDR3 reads TGTGCCAGCAGCTTCGCGGATTTTACCGGGGATACGCAGTATTTT.

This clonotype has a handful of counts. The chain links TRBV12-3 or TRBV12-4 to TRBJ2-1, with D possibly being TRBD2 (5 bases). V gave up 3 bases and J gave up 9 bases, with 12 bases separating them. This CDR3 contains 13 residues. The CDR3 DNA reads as TGTGCCAGCAGTTTGGTCGGGGTGGGTGAGCAGTTCTTC. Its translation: CASSLVGVGEQFF.

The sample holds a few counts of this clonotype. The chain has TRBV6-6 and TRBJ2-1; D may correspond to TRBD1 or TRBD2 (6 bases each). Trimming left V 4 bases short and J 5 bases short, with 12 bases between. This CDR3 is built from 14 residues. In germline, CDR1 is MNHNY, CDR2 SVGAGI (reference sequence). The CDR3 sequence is CASSLTGRNNEQFF. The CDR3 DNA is TGTGCCAGCAGTTTAACAGGGAGGAACAATGAGCAGTTCTTC.

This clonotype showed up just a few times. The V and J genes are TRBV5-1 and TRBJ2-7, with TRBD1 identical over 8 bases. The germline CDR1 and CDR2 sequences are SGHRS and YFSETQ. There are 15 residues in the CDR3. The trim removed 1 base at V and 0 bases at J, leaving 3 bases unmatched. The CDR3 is CASSLITGGSYEQYF. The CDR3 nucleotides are TGCGCCAGCAGCTTGATCACAGGGGGCTCCTACGAGCAGTACTTC.

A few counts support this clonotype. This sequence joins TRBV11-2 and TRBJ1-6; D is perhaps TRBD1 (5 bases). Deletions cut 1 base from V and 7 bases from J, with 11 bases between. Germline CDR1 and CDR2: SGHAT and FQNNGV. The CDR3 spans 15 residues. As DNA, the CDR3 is TGTGCCAGCAGCTTAGTTGTGGCAGGGAATTCACCCCTCCACTTT. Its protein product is CASSLVVAGNSPLHF.